Listed below are T cell receptor beta chains from one sample, sequenced in a study of blood T cell repertoires in COVID-19. The table came from immunoSEQ multiplex PCR; TCRdb's copy has only in-frame clones and leaves some out. Among about 270,000 clones, more than 75% were seen once, and the ten largest hold approximately 9%. The sample consisted of peripheral blood. These receptors were taken from a man between 40 and 49 years old with active or convalescent COVID-19. CDR3s include the opening cysteine and the closing phenylalanine or tryptophan. A D gene is named only where the DNA matches it firmly. A row's size may be missing; if present it is once, few, many or a size class.

V gene	clone size	D gene	J gene	CDR3 DNA	CDR3 protein
TRBV18	NA	TRBD1	TRBJ1-4	TGTGCCAGCTCACGCCTGGGACAGGAATATGAAAAACTGTTTTTT	CASSRLGQEYEKLFF
TRBV27	once	TRBD1	TRBJ2-7	TGTGCCAGCAGTTTGGGACAGGGGGATTACGAGCAGTACTTC	CASSLGQGDYEQYF
TRBV27	NA	NA	TRBJ1-5	TGTGCCAGCAGTCGGTCCGAATTTAGCCAGCCCCAGCATTTT	CASSRSEFSQPQHF
TRBV18	NA	TRBD2	TRBJ2-1	TGTGCCAGCTCTCTTCTCCCGGGACTAGCGATGAATGAGCAGTTCTTC	CASSLLPGLAMNEQFF
TRBV7-3	NA	NA	TRBJ2-3	TGTGCCAGCAGCTTGGGGGGGCATCATGGTACGCAGTATTTT	CASSLGGHHGTQYF
TRBV18	NA	NA	TRBJ2-1	TGTGCCAGCTCCCTTACAGGGTTTAATGAGCAGTTCTTC	CASSLTGFNEQFF
TRBV5-6	NA	TRBD1	TRBJ1-4	TGTGCCAGCAGCTCCTGGTTCGGGACAGGGGCTATGAGACTGTTTTTT	CASSSWFGTGAMRLFF
TRBV19	few	NA	TRBJ1-4	TGTGCCAGTAGTATGCGACAGGATGAAAAACTGTTTTTT	CASSMRQDEKLFF
TRBV5-1	NA	TRBD2	TRBJ2-3	TGCGCCAGCAGCCCCCGGGTGGCGGGGGGGCATGGAGATACGCAGTATTTT	CASSPRVAGGHGDTQYF
TRBV6-5	NA	TRBD2	TRBJ2-7	TGTGCCAGCAGTTCTACTAGCGGAGGGGGCGAGCAGTACTTC	CASSSTSGGGEQYF
TRBV4-1	NA	NA	TRBJ1-2	TGCGCCAGCAGCCGAGAGTCTTACTATGGCTACACCTTC	CASSRESYYGYTF
TRBV6-5	few	NA	TRBJ2-1	TGTGCCAGCAGTAACTTACAGGGACGCAATGAGCAGTTCTTC	CASSNLQGRNEQFF
TRBV10-3	NA	TRBD1	TRBJ2-5	TGTGCCATCAGTGTATTCGGGACAGGGGATGAGACCCAGTACTTC	CAISVFGTGDETQYF
TRBV5-6	NA	TRBD1	TRBJ1-2	TGTGCCAGCAGCCTGGGACAGTCCCGTAGCTACACCTTC	CASSLGQSRSYTF
TRBV5-1	NA	NA	TRBJ2-3	TGCGCCAGCAGCTTGATTGCGGGTAAAAGCACAGATACGCAGTATTTT	CASSLIAGKSTDTQYF
TRBV19	NA	NA	TRBJ1-6	TGTGCCAGTAAGCTCGGGGGACTTCAAAATTCACCCCTCCACTTT	CASKLGGLQNSPLHF
TRBV30	NA	TRBD2	TRBJ2-3	TGTGCCTGGGGGGAGACTAGCGGGGGCACAGATACGCAGTATTTT	CAWGETSGGTDTQYF
TRBV27	NA	NA	TRBJ2-3	TGTGCCAGCAGCGCTTCGACTAGTACCACAGATACGCAGTATTTT	CASSASTSTTDTQYF
TRBV6-5	NA	NA	TRBJ1-1	TGTGCCAGCACTTCGGGAGGTTTAGCTTTCTTT	CASTSGGLAFF
TRBV7-9	NA	TRBD2	TRBJ2-2	TGTGCCAGCAGCCCGCCAGCGGGGACCACCGGGGAGCTGTTTTTT	CASSPPAGTTGELFF
TRBV6-2/TRBV6-3	NA	TRBD1	TRBJ1-2	TGTGCCAGCAGCCCCGGGACAGGGGAGTTTGGCTACACCTTC	CASSPGTGEFGYTF
TRBV5-6	NA	NA	TRBJ1-5	TGTGCCAGCAGCTTGGACAGACAGCCCCAGCATTTT	CASSLDRQPQHF
TRBV11-1	NA	TRBD1	TRBJ2-3	TGTGCCAGCAGCGCAATAGAGAGGGGGCGCATATATACGCAGTATTTT	CASSAIERGRIYTQYF
TRBV7-9	many	NA	TRBJ2-1	TGTGCCATCCGAGGCCATGAGCAGTTCTTC	CAIRGHEQFF
TRBV6-5	NA	TRBD1	TRBJ1-5	TGTGCCAGCAGTCGACAGGGGGTAGGTCAGCCCCAGCATTTT	CASSRQGVGQPQHF
TRBV10-2	NA	NA	TRBJ2-1	TGCGCCAGCAGTGCGAGTGTTGTATGGCAGTTCTTC	CASSASVVWQFF
TRBV6-5	NA	TRBD1	TRBJ2-7	TGTGCCGGGACCACGGGACAGCTGGGAGAGCAGTACTTC	CAGTTGQLGEQYF
TRBV7-8	NA	NA	TRBJ2-1	TGTGCCAGCAGCTTAGGGGCCAGCTCCTACAATGAGCAGTTCTTC	CASSLGASSYNEQFF
TRBV28	NA	TRBD1	TRBJ1-6	TGTGCCAGCAGCCTTCGGACAGGTTGGTCACCCCTCCACTTT	CASSLRTGWSPLHF
TRBV27	NA	TRBD1	TRBJ1-5	TGTGCCAGCAGTCCCCAGACAGGGGGTCGCAATCAGCCCCAGCATTTT	CASSPQTGGRNQPQHF
TRBV5-4	NA	TRBD1	TRBJ1-4	TGTGCCAGCAGCTTGGGAACAGGGGGCGAAAAACTGTTTTTT	CASSLGTGGEKLFF
TRBV7-3	NA	NA	TRBJ1-6	TGTGCCAGCAGCTTGGGGGGGTCGGATTCACCCCTCCACTTT	CASSLGGSDSPLHF
TRBV7-3	NA	NA	TRBJ2-2	TGTGCCAGCAGCTTAAACGGTCCTGGTGACACCGGGGAGCTGTTTTTT	CASSLNGPGDTGELFF
TRBV12-5	NA	TRBD2	TRBJ2-2	TGTGCTAGTGGTTTGGCCGCAACCGGGAGGGAGGCGACCGGGGAGCTGTTTTTT	CASGLAATGREATGELFF
TRBV11-3	NA	NA	TRBJ1-5	TGTGCCAGCAGACACGATAGCAATCAGCCCCAGCATTTT	CASRHDSNQPQHF
TRBV5-1	NA	NA	TRBJ1-1	TGCGCCAGCAGCTTACAGGGCCAGGGGCATGAAGCTTTCTTT	CASSLQGQGHEAFF
TRBV30	NA	NA	TRBJ1-5	TGTGCCTGGGCCAACCAGGGAAATCAGCCCCAGCATTTT	CAWANQGNQPQHF
TRBV11-2	NA	NA	TRBJ1-1	TGTGCCAGCAGCTTATGGATTTCCGGGGAAGCTTTCTTT	CASSLWISGEAFF
TRBV28	few	NA	TRBJ1-2	TGTGCCCCAAGGACAGTTTCCGGCTACACCTTC	CAPRTVSGYTF
TRBV11-2	NA	NA	TRBJ2-5	TGTGCCAGCAGCTTAGTCACAACCTCTCAAGAGACCCAGTACTTC	CASSLVTTSQETQYF
TRBV6-5	few	NA	TRBJ1-1	TGTGCCAGCAGTTACTCGACAGCGAACACTGAAGCTTTCTTT	CASSYSTANTEAFF
TRBV30	NA	TRBD2	TRBJ2-3	TGTGCCTGGAGTCGGACAACGACCGGGACTAGCGTCACAGATACGCAGTATTTT	CAWSRTTTGTSVTDTQYF
TRBV3-1/TRBV3-2	NA	NA	TRBJ1-5	TGTGCCAGCAGCCAGGGCTCGGACAGAAATCAGCCCCAGCATTTT	CASSQGSDRNQPQHF
TRBV12-5	once	TRBD1	TRBJ1-2	TGTGCTAGTGCCCGGGGGGACAGGGGCTACACCTTC	CASARGDRGYTF
TRBV6-5	once	TRBD1	TRBJ1-1	TGTGCCAGCAGTTACGTAGCAGGGGGCACTGAAGCTTTCTTT	CASSYVAGGTEAFF
TRBV5-1	NA	NA	TRBJ1-1	TGCGCCAGCAGATATCGAGGGTTCCCCACTGAAGCTTTCTTT	CASRYRGFPTEAFF
TRBV3-1/TRBV3-2	NA	TRBD1	TRBJ1-4	TGTGCCAGCAGCCAAGGAGGGGGCTATAATGAAAAACTGTTTTTT	CASSQGGGYNEKLFF
TRBV7-6	NA	NA	TRBJ2-1	TGTGCCAGCAGCTTAGTGGTGGGAGGAAGGTACAATGAGCAGTTCTTC	CASSLVVGGRYNEQFF
TRBV10-3	NA	NA	TRBJ1-6	TGTGCCATCAGTGACTTCCTAGGGCAGGGTGGTTATTCACCCCTCCACTTT	CAISDFLGQGGYSPLHF
TRBV27	NA	TRBD1	TRBJ2-2	TGTGCCAGCAGCTACGACAGGGACACCGGGGAGCTGTTTTTT	CASSYDRDTGELFF
TRBV30	NA	TRBD1	TRBJ1-6	TGTGCCTGGCAAGAGGGGACAGGGAGTGCCTATAATTCACCCCTCCACTTT	CAWQEGTGSAYNSPLHF
TRBV5-5	NA	NA	TRBJ1-3	TGTGCCAGCAGCCCAGCAGGGCTTACTGGAAACACCATATATTTT	CASSPAGLTGNTIYF